These 23 T cell receptor beta chains were sequenced from one sample in a study of blood T cells in healthy people across ages. A second 7 to 11 cycle PCR used barcoded and J-beta primers. Each CDR3 protein is one row after TCRdb ran MiXCR on the 5' RACE reads. The sample has 710,000 or so distinct CDR3 sequences, approximately 30% seen once. Sequenced input: blood. Receptor source: a woman older than 75 in good health.

This clonotype has ten or more counts. CDR3 bases: TGTGCCAGCAGCATCGGGACTAGCGGGGGGACCTACAATGAGCAGTTCTTC. It codes for CASSIGTSGGTYNEQFF. The chain couples TRBV11-2 to TRBJ2-1, with 15 positions matching TRBD2. Losses at the gene ends were 5 bases for V and 2 bases for J; bases not matched to a gene: 4. The CDR3 extends over 17 amino acids. In germline, CDR1 is SGHAT, CDR2 FQNNGV.

The CDR3 sequence is CASGKGDRAEQYF. For the CDR3, the DNA is TGTGCCAGCGGGAAGGGCGACCGCGCGGAGCAGTACTTC. This chain joins TRBV4-2 and TRBJ2-7; D not resolved. The CDR3 sequence is 13 residues long. Germline V gene sequence: CDR1 LGHNA, CDR2 YNFKEQ. V was pared by 8 bases and J by 7 bases, with 18 bases between.

This clonotype was counted at least ten times. The rearrangement uses TRBV11-2 and TRBJ2-1; perhaps TRBD2 as D (5 bases). Trimming took off 1 base at V and 5 bases at J, with 15 bases between the two ends. CDR1 and CDR2 (germline): SGHAT, FQNNGV. CDR3 length: 16 amino acids. In nucleotides, the CDR3 is TGTGCCAGCAGCTTAGGGCCAGCGGAGATAAACAATGAGCAGTTCTTC. Translating it yields CASSLGPAEINNEQFF.

This clonotype appeared many times. This chain joins TRBV25-1 and TRBJ2-1; TRBD2 agrees at 11 bases. V trimming: 8 bases; J trimming: 8 bases; junction bases outside the gene matches: 5. CDR3 length equals 13 residues. In germline, CDR1 is MGHDK, CDR2 SYGVNS. This CDR3 reads CASARLAGYEQFF. The CDR3 region has the DNA TGTGCCAGCGCCCGACTAGCGGGGTATGAGCAGTTCTTC.

This clonotype was counted at least ten times. The chain links TRBV7-6 to TRBJ2-5; 7 bases are a match to TRBD2. V shed 5 bases, J shed 2 bases, and the junction held 11 bases outside the gene matches. Germline V CDR1 and CDR2: SGHVS, FNYEAQ. This CDR3 is 16 amino acids long. As DNA, the CDR3 is TGTGCCAGCAGCCCCGCGGGGGAGGCCTTACAAGAGACCCAGTACTTC. Its protein is CASSPAGEALQETQYF.

On this clonotype: A much larger clone differs by one base, so this may be a read error. The chain recombines TRBV5-1 with TRBJ2-7; D is perhaps TRBD2 (7 bases). Germline-derived CDR1 and CDR2 are SGHRS and YFSETQ. The CDR3 has 16 amino acids. In DNA form, the CDR3 reads TGCACCAGCAGCTTAGGGGGGGGGCCTAGTTTTGACGAGCAGTACTTC. The encoded protein is CTSSLGGGPSFDEQYF.

This chain joins TRBV6-5 and TRBJ2-5, with 11 bases that match TRBD2. CDR3 length equals 15 residues. Per the germline V gene, CDR1 is MNHEY and CDR2 is SVGAGI. J gave up 1 base and V 6 bases, and 4 bases lay outside the gene matches. CDR3 in DNA: TGTGCCAGCAGAACAGGGACTAGCGGCCAAGAGACCCAGTACTTC. Translating gives CASRTGTSGQETQYF.

This clonotype was counted many times. This chain links TRBV11-2 with TRBJ2-3; D remains unclear. CDR3 length: 12 amino acids. V lost 4 bases and J 6 bases, leaving 8 bases between the germline ends. The germline gives CDR1 SGHAT, CDR2 FQNNGV. CDR3 residues: CASSSWSDTQYF. The CDR3 DNA is TGTGCCAGCAGCTCTTGGTCGGATACGCAGTATTTT.

The V gene is TRBV7-2, the J gene TRBJ2-5; 9 positions match TRBD1. J gave up 11 bases and V 5 bases, and 18 bases lay outside the gene matches. The CDR3 is 16 amino acids. Per germline, CDR1 SGHTA and CDR2 FQGNSA. CDR3 DNA: TGTGCCAGCAGCCGAGCCCCGGGACAGGGTAAAGATGAGCAGTACTTC. As protein: CASSRAPGQGKDEQYF.

This clonotype was picked up many times. This chain joins TRBV6-1 and TRBJ2-5, with D possibly matching TRBD2 (6 bases). CDR3 length: 15 amino acids. V was clipped by 6 bases and J by 5 bases, with 19 bases between them. In germline, CDR1 is MNHNS, CDR2 SASEGT. The CDR3 bases are TGTGCCAGCAGGGACTACGGTGGGCCTCTGGAGACCCAGTACTTC. Translation: CASRDYGGPLETQYF.

The rearrangement links TRBV20-1 to TRBJ2-2; D is possibly TRBD2 (6 bases). CDR3 length: 14 amino acids. Trimming cost V 2 bases and J 5 bases, with 12 bases left between them. Germline V gene data show CDR1 as DFQATT and CDR2 as SNEGSKA (reference sequence). The CDR3 region is CSARPRRETGELFF. Here the CDR3 DNA reads TGCAGTGCTAGACCCAGGAGGGAGACCGGGGAGCTGTTTTTT.

The chain joins TRBV5-6 to TRBJ2-1; D tentatively reads TRBD1 or TRBD2 (5 bases each). Germline CDR1 reads SGHDT; CDR2 reads YYEEEE. CDR3 length equals 13 residues. Trimming took off 4 bases at V and 8 bases at J, with 13 bases between the two ends. The CDR3 is CASSLRWGYEQFF. The CDR3 bases are TGTGCCAGCAGCCTAAGATGGGGGTATGAGCAGTTCTTC.

In its sample, this clonotype was seen a few times. The chain has TRBV14 and TRBJ1-4, with TRBD1 as a possible D gene (6 bases). Germline CDR1 reads SGHDN; CDR2 reads FVKESK. This CDR3 comprises 15 residues. Between the trimmed V and J ends, which lost 3 bases and 7 bases, there was a span of 15 bases. Here the CDR3 reads CASSQDGHRVEKLFF. The CDR3 nucleotides are TGTGCCAGCAGCCAGGATGGACACAGGGTTGAAAAACTGTTTTTT.

Of note for this clonotype: This clone may be a read error of a much larger clone one base away. V is TRBV6-2 or TRBV6-3 and J is TRBJ2-1; 14 bases line up with TRBD2. Germline lookup yields CDR1 MNHEY and CDR2 SVGEGT. The V and J ends lost 2 bases and 8 bases, in that order; junction bases with no gene match: 5. The CDR3 has 16 residues. The CDR3 nucleotides read TGTGCCAGCAGTTACGCCGGGACTAGCGGGGGCGATGAGCAGTTCTTC. Protein product: CASSYAGTSGGDEQFF.

This clonotype was detected ten times or more. The rearrangement uses TRBV20-1 and TRBJ1-2, with D possibly TRBD1 on 5 matching bases. Trimming took 0 bases from V and 0 from J, leaving 17 bases between them. The length of the CDR3 is 17 residues. Germline V CDR1 and CDR2: DFQATT, SNEGSKA (reference sequence). The CDR3 DNA reads as TGCAGTGCTAGAGACCGGGGGTGGGTCCCCACTAACTATGGCTACACCTTC. Protein product: CSARDRGWVPTNYGYTF.

This clonotype has ten or more counts. J is TRBJ2-7 and V is TRBV7-6; D gene ambiguous. Deletions cut 2 bases from V and 0 bases from J, with 8 bases between. The CDR3 runs to 14 residues. Per germline, CDR1 SGHVS and CDR2 FNYEAQ. CDR3 sequence (DNA): TGTGCCAGCAGCTTATCACACAGCTCCTACGAGCAGTACTTC. This translates into CASSLSHSSYEQYF.

In this sample, this clonotype turned up many times. The V gene is TRBV30, the J gene TRBJ2-5; D is possibly TRBD2 (6 bases). The CDR3 spans 18 residues. The germline V gene has CDR1 GTSNPN and CDR2 SVGIG (reference sequence). Trimming shortened V by 0 bases and J by 2 bases, and 22 bases separated the two germline ends. The CDR3 DNA reads as TGTGCCTGGAGTGTCCCCCAGGGAGGTATATCGGGTCAAGAGACCCAGTACTTC. This gives the protein CAWSVPQGGISGQETQYF.

This chain uses TRBV7-8 with TRBJ2-3; 9 bases map to TRBD1. CDR3 length: 16 residues. Germline CDR1 and CDR2: SGHVS and FQNEAQ. With V trimmed by 3 bases and J by 0 bases, 4 bases remained unmatched. CDR3: CASSFSTGGSTDTQYF. CDR3 coding DNA: TGTGCCAGCAGCTTCTCGACAGGGGGAAGCACAGATACGCAGTATTTT. Complete variable domain (other parts from reference TRBV7-8 and TRBJ2-3): GAGVSQSPRYKVAKRGQDVALRCDPISGHVSLFWYQQALGQGPEFLTYFQNEAQLDKSGLPSDRFFAERPEGSVSTLKIQRTQQEDSAVYLCASSFSTGGSTDTQYFGPGTRLTVL.

In this sample, this clonotype turned up many times. The J gene is TRBJ2-3, the V gene TRBV20-1; 7 bases fit TRBD2. CDR3 length: 15 amino acids. V was clipped by 0 bases and J by 4 bases; unmatched bases: 7. Germline assignment: CDR1 DFQATT and CDR2 SNEGSKA (reference sequence). Here the CDR3 DNA reads TGCAGTGCTAGAGATGCGGGGGACTACCCAGATACGCAGTATTTT. It encodes CSARDAGDYPDTQYF.

This clonotype was recorded at least ten times. This sequence joins TRBV5-5 and TRBJ2-7, with D perhaps TRBD1 or TRBD2 (6 bases each). Trimming left V 0 bases short and J 6 bases short, with 16 bases between. Per germline, CDR1 SGHKS and CDR2 YYEKEE (reference sequence). This CDR3 comprises 15 residues. CDR3 bases: TGTGCCAGCAGCTTGGAGGGGGGACCGGCTTTCGAGCAGTACTTC. Translated: CASSLEGGPAFEQYF.

Ten or more counts support this clonotype. The gene calls are TRBV6-5 and TRBJ2-1; the D call may be TRBD1 or TRBD2 (5 bases each). Trimming cost V 0 bases and J 7 bases, with 16 bases left between them. Germline values: CDR1 MNHEY, CDR2 SVGAGI. CDR3 size: 16 residues. The chain's CDR3 is CASSYSVVGTDNEQFF. Here the CDR3 DNA reads TGTGCCAGCAGTTACTCGGTTGTTGGGACGGATAATGAGCAGTTCTTC.

This clonotype has at least ten counts. The chain has TRBV5-5 and TRBJ1-5, with a weak D call TRBD1 (5 bases). The CDR3 is made up of 13 amino acids. Deletions cut 5 bases from V and 5 bases from J, with 11 bases between. Germline V gives CDR1 SGHKS, CDR2 YYEKEE (reference sequence). Here the CDR3 DNA reads TGTGCCAGCAGTGTCGGGGCCGATCAGCCCCAGCATTTT. Its protein is CASSVGADQPQHF.

This clonotype was counted only a few times. The V and J genes are TRBV30 and TRBJ1-6; TRBD1 is a possible D gene (6 bases). V lost 3 bases and J 6 bases, leaving 12 bases between the germline ends. The CDR3 is 14 residues long. Germline values: CDR1 GTSNPN, CDR2 SVGIG (reference sequence). This CDR3 is CAWSPGHPNSPLHF. As DNA, the CDR3 is TGTGCCTGGAGCCCGGGACACCCTAATTCACCCCTCCACTTT.